This section outlines one T cell receptor (beta chain) sequence together with its context. In its sample, this clonotype was seen many times. Its antigen is currently not known. It has no much larger one-base neighbor in the sample; base qualities were not kept. Including cysteine and phenylalanine, the CDR3 has 12 amino acids. Of the read, only the CDR3 DNA is kept; its 36 bases are in frame from base 1. Ends trimmed: V by 6 bases, J by 6 bases; bases unmatched to a gene: 7. CDR1 DFQATT and CDR2 SNEGSKA are derived from the germline V gene (reference sequence). The data belong to a study of T cells in Graves' hyperthyroidism and ophthalmopathy (dated by TCRdb to between 2018 and 2020). Looking at the study overall: Peripheral blood samples were taken at the time of initial diagnosis, prior to any treatment. TCR V-J signatures able to tell the groups apart were searched for in a discovery cohort of approximately 95 patients, of whom more than 40 had Graves' ophthalmopathy and about 60 had stable Graves' hyperthyroidism. Prospective prediction of ophthalmopathy was tested in an independent validation cohort of under 20 hyperthyroidism patients and 17 patients who later progressed to ophthalmopathy. The 90 to 100 discovery patients were randomly divided into training and test sets at a 7:3 ratio. The study also compared thyroid tissue and blood T-cell repertoires from several Graves' hyperthyroidism patients. Once sampling was done, hyperthyroidism patients were given methimazole at a starting dose of 30 mg daily, whereas ophthalmopathy patients were given high-dose intravenous methylprednisolone. The paper reports TCR Vbeta CDR3 sequencing of over 120 peripheral blood samples: approximately 41 ophthalmopathy, under 80 hyperthyroidism and 17 progressor patients.

TCR beta CDR3 regions were amplified from RNA transcripts. A first-round RT-PCR of the TCR CDR3 used the HTBI primer set with the Qiagen OneStep RT-PCR kit. Libraries were constructed in a second round of multiplex PCR, after which size selection and purification were performed. Libraries were sequenced paired-end with 100 bp reads on an Illumina HiSeq2000. In the source study's methods: SOAPnuke was used to process the raw data, with reads discarded if the reads contained adapters or uncalled bases, had a mean Phred below 15, or lacked an exact constant-primer or identifier match. COPE v1.2.5 was used to merge the high-quality paired reads, and each unique nucleotide sequence was defined as a clonotype. Clonotypes were aligned to IMGT TRBV, TRBD and TRBJ reference segments using MiTCR v1.1. Only V-J combinations with frequency above 0.0001, covering 99% to 99.2% of repertoires, were analysed. A TCS score was defined as the ratio between F50 (clonal expansion) and ExV (chaos), using BLOSUM62-based TCRdist between CDR3 peptides within each V-J. Welch's t-statistics and random forest reduced fewer than 600 V-J features to roughly 13, which were used in a naive Bayes classifier (R e1071). In-frame beta chains were kept once TCRdb had trimmed the public reads at Q25 with fastp and called clones with MiXCR. Duplicate CDR3 protein sequences are folded into a single record with the most common DNA and genes. TCRdb's processing, not the authors', yielded these V and J calls. Within this sample are under 350,000 distinct CDR3 sequences, with 20% to 25% of them counted one time only. The ten largest clones add up to 50% of the sample.

The paper as a whole reports these results and caveats: Most expanded thyroid clonotypes (frequency above 0.001) were also detected in blood, a finding suggesting that blood repertoires may reflect thyroid immune responses. Ophthalmopathy was separated from stable hyperthyroidism by a 13 V-J signature model, with approximately 85% sensitivity and roughly 81% specificity obtained in cross-validation and 80%/75% obtained in testing. No statistical method was used to fix the sample size in advance, and group allocation was not hidden from the investigators. During validation, the model predicted progression to ophthalmopathy a median of roughly 7.1 months ahead of onset, with around 71% sensitivity and around 73% specificity.

Stable Graves' hyperthyroidism was defined as no progression to ophthalmopathy during 18 months of follow-up. The hyperthyroidism patients were between 18 and 65 years old and newly diagnosed, with a disease duration of less than 2 months. Exclusion was applied to patients with uncontrolled infections, other autoimmune diseases, pregnancy or lactation. Diagnoses relied on clinical symptoms, serum thyroxine and TRAb, thyroid ultrasound and orbital computed tomography. Ficoll-Paque density gradient centrifugation was used to isolate PBMCs from approximately 10 ml of fresh peripheral blood. Total RNA was extracted using Trizol reagent, and RNA quality was assessed on an Agilent 2100 Bioanalyzer.

The sequenced sample was blood. The sequence derives from a woman between 45 and 60 years old with Graves' hyperthyroidism. The rearranged chain carries TRBV20-1 and TRBJ2-7, and 8 junction bases match TRBD1. The CDR3 region: CSAILDRAEQYF. The nucleotides read TGCAGTGCCATCTTGGACAGGGCCGAGCAGTACTTC.